This TCR beta chain was retrieved from a study of a mutant IDH1 vaccine in newly diagnosed glioma. Study in general: Eight vaccinations were given in weeks 1, 3, 5, 7, 11, 15, 19 and 23. The sex distribution of treated patients was about 62% male and approximately 40% female, with a mean age of around 40 years. The therapy given earlier, which was standard therapy, consisted of radiotherapy, temozolomide, or both, and most of the patients received both. Study-level findings and limits: Pseudoprogression apparently lacked any relation to changes in top peripheral T cell clonotypes.

Profiling relied on immunoSEQ multiplex PCR, and the TCRdb table lists in-frame clones only, not all of them. The sample contains 40,000 or so clones, 70% to 85% of which appear only once. Details on this clone: Its matching antigen is unknown.

Germline-derived CDR1 and CDR2 are LNHDA and SQIVND (reference sequence). Trimming at V came to 7 bases and at J to 14 bases, leaving 9 bases not matched to a gene. This CDR3 comprises 12 residues. Indicated time point: week 23, last vaccination. Every vaccination contained 300 ug of the mutant IDH1 20-mer peptide and was paired with topical imiquimod. The chain recombines TRBV19 with TRBJ1-4, with 8 bases aligning to TRBD1. Sequencing used PBMCs, obtained from a glioma patient whose treatment included an IDH1 peptide vaccine. The source of this sequence is a woman between 18 and 29 years old with glioma. Some clones in this sample may be carry-over from other donors' samples. The CDR3 sequence is CASTPEWDRLFF. The CDR3 coding sequence is TGTGCCAGTACCCCCGAGTGGGACAGGCTGTTTTTT. Filled out from reference TRBV19 and TRBJ1-4, the complete variable domain reads DGGITQSPKYLFRKEGQNVTLSCEQNLNHDAMYWYRQDPGQGLRLIYYSQIVNDFQKGDIAEGYSVSREKKESFPLTVTSAQKNPTAFYLCASTPEWDRLFFGSGTQLSVL.